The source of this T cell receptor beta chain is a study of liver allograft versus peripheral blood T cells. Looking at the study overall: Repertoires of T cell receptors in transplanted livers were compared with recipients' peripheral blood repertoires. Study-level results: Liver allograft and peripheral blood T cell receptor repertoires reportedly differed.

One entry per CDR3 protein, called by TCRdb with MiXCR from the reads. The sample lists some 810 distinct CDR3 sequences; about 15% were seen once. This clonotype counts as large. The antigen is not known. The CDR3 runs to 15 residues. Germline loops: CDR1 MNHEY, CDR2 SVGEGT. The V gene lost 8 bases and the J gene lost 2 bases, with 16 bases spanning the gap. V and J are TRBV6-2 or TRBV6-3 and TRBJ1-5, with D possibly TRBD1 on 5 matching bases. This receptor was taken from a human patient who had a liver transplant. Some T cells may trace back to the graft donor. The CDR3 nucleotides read TGTGCCAGCCGAGGGGATCTGCGGGGCAATCAGCCCCAGCATTTT. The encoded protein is CASRGDLRGNQPQHF.